This T cell receptor (beta chain) is drawn from a study of graft-versus-host responses after intestinal transplantation. V gave up 3 bases and J gave up 6 bases, with 13 bases separating them. Germline V gives CDR1 ENHRY, CDR2 SYGVKD. This CDR3 region has 14 residues. As concerns this clone: Its cognate antigen is unknown.

Produced via immunoSEQ multiplex PCR; TCRdb's table is partial and in-frame only. The sample has 75,000 to 95,000 clones; 85% to 95% are singletons. The gene calls are TRBV10-3 and TRBJ2-3, with no clear D. The receptor comes from a human donor who was the organ donor for an intestinal transplant. The source material was unstimulated CD4+ T cells sorted from spleen or lymph node cells, sampled before transplant. CDR3 residues: CAISEEFWADTQYF. CDR3 coding DNA: TGTGCCATCAGTGAAGAGTTTTGGGCTGATACGCAGTATTTT.